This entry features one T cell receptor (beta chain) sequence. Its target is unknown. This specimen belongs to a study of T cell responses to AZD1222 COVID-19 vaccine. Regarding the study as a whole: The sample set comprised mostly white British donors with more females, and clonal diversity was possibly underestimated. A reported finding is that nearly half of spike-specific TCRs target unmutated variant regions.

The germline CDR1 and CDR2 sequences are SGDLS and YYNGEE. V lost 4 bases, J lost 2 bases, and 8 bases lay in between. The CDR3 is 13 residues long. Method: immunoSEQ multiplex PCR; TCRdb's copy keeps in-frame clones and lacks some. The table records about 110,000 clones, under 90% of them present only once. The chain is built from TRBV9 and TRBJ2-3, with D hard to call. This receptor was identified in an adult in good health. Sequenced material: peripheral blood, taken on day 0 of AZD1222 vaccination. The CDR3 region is CASSLWVTDTQYF. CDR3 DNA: TGTGCCAGCAGCCTCTGGGTCACAGATACGCAGTATTTT.